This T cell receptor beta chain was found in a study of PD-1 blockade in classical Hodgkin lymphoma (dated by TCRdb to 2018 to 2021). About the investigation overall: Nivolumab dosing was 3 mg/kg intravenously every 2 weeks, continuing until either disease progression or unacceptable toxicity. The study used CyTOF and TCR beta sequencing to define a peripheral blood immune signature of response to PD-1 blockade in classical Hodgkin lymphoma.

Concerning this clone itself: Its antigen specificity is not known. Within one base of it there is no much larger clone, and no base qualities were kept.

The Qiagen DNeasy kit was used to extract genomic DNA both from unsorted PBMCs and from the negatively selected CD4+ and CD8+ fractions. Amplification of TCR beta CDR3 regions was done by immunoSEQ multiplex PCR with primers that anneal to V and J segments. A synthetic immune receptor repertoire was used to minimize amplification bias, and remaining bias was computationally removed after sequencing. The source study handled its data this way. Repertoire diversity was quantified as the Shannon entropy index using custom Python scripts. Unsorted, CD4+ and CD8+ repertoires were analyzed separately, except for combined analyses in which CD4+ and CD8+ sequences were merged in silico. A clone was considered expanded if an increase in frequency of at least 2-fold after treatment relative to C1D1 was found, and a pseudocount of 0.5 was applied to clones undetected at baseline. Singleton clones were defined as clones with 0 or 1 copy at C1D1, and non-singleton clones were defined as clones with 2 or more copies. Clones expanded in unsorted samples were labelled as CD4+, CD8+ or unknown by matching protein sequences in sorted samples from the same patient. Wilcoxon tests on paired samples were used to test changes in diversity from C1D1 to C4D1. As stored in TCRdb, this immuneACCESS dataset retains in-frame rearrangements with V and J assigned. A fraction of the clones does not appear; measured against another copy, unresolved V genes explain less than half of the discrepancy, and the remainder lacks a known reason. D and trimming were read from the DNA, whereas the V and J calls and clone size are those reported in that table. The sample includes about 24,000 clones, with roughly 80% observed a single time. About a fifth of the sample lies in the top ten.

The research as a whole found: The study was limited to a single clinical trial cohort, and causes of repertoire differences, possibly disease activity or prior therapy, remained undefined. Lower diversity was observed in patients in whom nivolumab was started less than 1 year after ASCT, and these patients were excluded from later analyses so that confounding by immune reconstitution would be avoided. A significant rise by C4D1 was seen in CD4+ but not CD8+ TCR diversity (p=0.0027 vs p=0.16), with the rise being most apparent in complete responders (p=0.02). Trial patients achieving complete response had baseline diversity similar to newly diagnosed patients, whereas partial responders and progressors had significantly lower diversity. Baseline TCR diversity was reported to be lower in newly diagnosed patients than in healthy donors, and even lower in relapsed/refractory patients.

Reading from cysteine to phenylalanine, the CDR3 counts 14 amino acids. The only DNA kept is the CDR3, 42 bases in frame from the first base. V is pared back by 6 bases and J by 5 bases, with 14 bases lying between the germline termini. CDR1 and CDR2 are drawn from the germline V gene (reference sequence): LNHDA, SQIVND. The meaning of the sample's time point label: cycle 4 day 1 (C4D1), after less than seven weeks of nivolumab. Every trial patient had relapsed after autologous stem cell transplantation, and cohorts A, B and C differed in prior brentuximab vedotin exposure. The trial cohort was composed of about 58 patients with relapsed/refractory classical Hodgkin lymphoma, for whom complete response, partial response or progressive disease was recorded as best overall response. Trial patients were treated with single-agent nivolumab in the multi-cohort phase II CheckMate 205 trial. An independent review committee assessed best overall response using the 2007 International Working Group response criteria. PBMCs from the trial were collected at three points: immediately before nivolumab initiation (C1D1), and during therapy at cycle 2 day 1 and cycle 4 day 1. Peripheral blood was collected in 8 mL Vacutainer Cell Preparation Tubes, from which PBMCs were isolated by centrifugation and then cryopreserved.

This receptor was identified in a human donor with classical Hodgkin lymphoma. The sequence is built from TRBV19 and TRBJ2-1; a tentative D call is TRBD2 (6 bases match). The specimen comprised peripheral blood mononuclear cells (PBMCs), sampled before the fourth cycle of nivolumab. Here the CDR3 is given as CASRVDGRHNEQFF. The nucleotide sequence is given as TGTGCCAGTAGGGTTGACGGGAGACACAATGAGCAGTTCTTC.